Below, 15 T cell receptor beta chains from the same sample are listed, as sequenced in a study of monozygotic twins with inflammatory bowel disease. From the 5' RACE reads, TCRdb lists one entry per CDR3 protein and no DNA. The sample totals 300,000 to 400,000 distinct CDR3 sequences. The sample was blood. These receptors all come from a human donor with ulcerative colitis or Crohn's disease, or a healthy co-twin of an affected twin (not recorded which).

The chain links TRBV6-2 or TRBV6-3 to TRBJ1-3; the TRBD1 assignment by TCRdb is unverifiable without DNA. The CDR3 length is 15 residues. Looked up from germline, CDR1 is MNHEY and CDR2 is SVGEGT. This CDR3 reads CASSRMTGTGNTIYF.

The CDR3 sequence is CAWRAGQPNTEAFF. V usage is TRBV30 and J usage is TRBJ1-1; TCRdb lists TRBD1, though no DNA is available to test this call. Germline lookup yields CDR1 GTSNPN and CDR2 SVGIG (reference sequence). The CDR3 length is 14 residues.

This chain connects TRBV24-1 to TRBJ2-5; there is no DNA to check the TCRdb D call of TRBD2. The CDR3 extends over 13 amino acids. Germline lookup yields CDR1 KGHDR and CDR2 SFDVKD. The CDR3 loop is CATRGEAGETQYF.

The chain couples TRBV7-9 to TRBJ1-1; there is no DNA to check the TCRdb D call of TRBD1. The germline V gene has CDR1 SEHNR and CDR2 FQNEAQ (reference sequence). This CDR3 has 14 residues. The CDR3 loop is CASSPRDGNTEAFF. The whole variable domain, remainder taken from reference TRBV7-9 and TRBJ1-1, is DTGVSQNPRHKITKRGQNVTFRCDPISEHNRLYWYRQTLGQGPEFLTYFQNEAQLEKSRLLSDRFSAERPKGSFSTLEIQRTEQGDSAMYLCASSPRDGNTEAFFGQGTRLTVV.

The rearrangement joins TRBV3-1 to TRBJ2-4; TCRdb selects TRBD1, and the lack of DNA leaves this call unchecked. This CDR3 is built from 16 residues. The V gene's germline CDR1 is LGHDT and CDR2 YNNKEL (reference sequence). The CDR3 loop reads CASSQKGSRPKNIQYF.

The chain recombines TRBV6-6 with TRBJ1-5; TCRdb lists TRBD1, though no DNA is available to test this call. Per germline, CDR1 MNHNY and CDR2 SVGAGI (reference sequence). The CDR3 covers 14 residues. The CDR3 is CASTSRQGNQPQHF.

The rearrangement joins TRBV5-4 to TRBJ2-1. CDR1 is SGHNT and CDR2 is YYREEE in the germline V gene (reference sequence). The CDR3 loop spans 17 amino acids. CDR3 in amino acids: CASSLRRSTQSYNEQFF.

The chain carries TRBV5-1 and TRBJ2-5; TCRdb selects TRBD1, and the lack of DNA leaves this call unchecked. The CDR3 totals 14 residues. The V gene's germline CDR1 is SGHRS and CDR2 YFSETQ. CDR3 protein: CASSQGDSQETQYF.

CDR3 in amino acids: CASSARKDTQYF. The chain recombines TRBV2 with TRBJ2-3. This CDR3 contains 12 residues. CDR1 and CDR2 from the germline V gene are SNHLY and FYNNEI.

The chain uses TRBV7-9 and TRBJ2-7; TCRdb reports TRBD2, a call that lacks DNA to check it against. The CDR3 spans 14 residues. Germline V CDR1 and CDR2: SEHNR, FQNEAQ (reference sequence). CDR3 sequence: CASRPLAGAYEQYF.

The chain uses TRBV11-2 and TRBJ2-7; the TRBD1 assignment by TCRdb is unverifiable without DNA. This CDR3 is 15 amino acids long. CDR1 and CDR2 (germline): SGHAT, FQNNGV. The CDR3 reads CASSLDLQGAYEQYF. Combining the CDR3 with reference TRBV11-2 and TRBJ2-7 gives the whole variable domain EAGVAQSPRYKIIEKRQSVAFWCNPISGHATLYWYQQILGQGPKLLIQFQNNGVVDDSQLPKDRFSAERLKGVDSTLKIQPAKLEDSAVYLCASSLDLQGAYEQYFGPGTRLTVT.

The V gene is TRBV3-1, the J gene TRBJ1-5. The germline V gene has CDR1 LGHDT and CDR2 YNNKEL (reference sequence). The CDR3 is made up of 17 amino acids. The CDR3 sequence: CASSQDRGGQINQPQHF.

The rearrangement uses TRBV7-2 and TRBJ1-5. CDR3 length equals 12 residues. CDR1 and CDR2 from the germline V gene are SGHTA and FQGNSA. The CDR3 loop is CASSRYNQPQHF.

This chain links TRBV5-1 with TRBJ2-3; checking the TCRdb D call of TRBD1 is not possible without DNA. Germline values: CDR1 SGHRS, CDR2 YFSETQ. The CDR3 spans 18 residues. CDR3 residues: CASSFSPGQTPGTDTQYF.

CDR3 sequence: CASSSSTAGGEQFF. The chain couples TRBV7-9 to TRBJ2-1; the TRBD2 assignment by TCRdb is unverifiable without DNA. The germline CDR1 and CDR2 sequences are SEHNR and FQNEAQ (reference sequence). The CDR3 covers 14 residues.